This paragraph covers one TCR beta chain sequence. Its target is not known. This sample stems from a study of shared clonotypes between healthy human individuals. The donors were all Caucasian adults (living in Nashville, Tennessee). The table came from immunoSEQ multiplex PCR; TCRdb's copy has only in-frame clones and leaves some out. The profile shows about 530,000 clones, roughly 95% of them singletons. Trimming removed 4 bases from V and 2 bases from J; junction bases left unmatched: 9. The CDR3 is 18 residues long. The germline CDR1 and CDR2 sequences are SEHNR and FQNEAQ (reference sequence). The study's findings and limits: Relative to memory subsets, naive subsets generally showed larger estimated richness.

The V gene is TRBV7-9, the J gene TRBJ2-1; 12 positions match TRBD2. Input material: naive CD4+ T cells sorted from blood. The subset is: CD45RA+ positively selected. The TCR was taken from a young woman in good health. For the CDR3, the DNA is TGTGCCAGCAGCTCAAGCCTAGCGGGAGGGAGACCCTACAATGAGCAGTTCTTC. It specifies CASSSSLAGGRPYNEQFF.